The rows below give T cell receptor beta chains drawn from one sample of a study of T cells after yellow fever vaccination. TCRdb processed the 5' RACE reads anew with MiXCR; each CDR3 protein has one entry. The profile shows a few hundred thousand distinct CDR3 sequences, 15% to 20% of them singletons. The material was PBMCs, obtained 15 days after the yellow fever booster vaccination. These receptors came from a young man who received the YFV17D yellow fever vaccine. Each CDR3 is given with its conserved first and last residue. A D gene is named only where the DNA matches it firmly. The size field is filled for only some rows; it gives once, few, many or a size class.

d_gene,abundance,v_gene,j_gene,len,CDR3aa,CDR3nt
.,.,TRBV28,TRBJ2-4,11,CASSFDLRWYF,TGTGCCAGCAGTTTTGATTTACGTTGGTACTTC
.,.,TRBV7-2,TRBJ2-5,16,CASSLGGRRGEETQYF,TGTGCCAGCAGCTTAGGCGGACGAAGGGGCGAAGAGACCCAGTACTTC
.,.,TRBV3-1,TRBJ2-7,14,CASSQAGVEHEQYF,TGTGCCAGCAGCCAAGCGGGAGTAGAACACGAGCAGTACTTC
.,few,TRBV20-1,TRBJ1-1,15,CSARKRTAMNTEAFF,TGCAGTGCTAGAAAAAGGACGGCTATGAACACTGAAGCTTTCTTT
TRBD2,few,TRBV20-1,TRBJ2-7,14,CSHLDTSGSYEQYF,TGCAGTCACTTAGACACTAGCGGGAGTTACGAGCAGTACTTC
TRBD1,.,TRBV12-3/TRBV12-4,TRBJ2-1,15,CASRTGTGNYNEQFF,TGTGCCAGCAGGACCGGGACAGGGAACTACAATGAGCAGTTCTTC
.,many,TRBV7-8,TRBJ1-3,14,CASCRRDPGNTIYF,TGTGCCAGTTGTCGCAGAGACCCTGGAAACACCATATATTTT
.,.,TRBV20-1,TRBJ2-1,16,CSARAPPSDLHGEQFF,TGCAGTGCTAGAGCCCCTCCTAGCGACCTCCATGGTGAGCAGTTCTTC
TRBD1,few,TRBV20-1,TRBJ2-7,14,CSARAGTGSWEQYF,TGCAGTGCTAGAGCCGGGACAGGCTCTTGGGAGCAGTACTTC
.,.,TRBV29-1,TRBJ2-5,13,CSVEGQIQETQYF,TGCAGCGTTGAAGGCCAGATACAAGAGACCCAGTACTTC
.,few,TRBV7-9,TRBJ2-3,12,CASSPERYTQYF,TGTGCCAGCAGCCCAGAGAGGTATACGCAGTATTTT
.,few,TRBV20-1,TRBJ2-7,11,CLPARGYEQYF,TGCCTCCCGGCGCGAGGCTACGAGCAGTACTTC
.,.,TRBV4-3,TRBJ1-6,17,CASSQVDRSSYNSPLHF,TGCGCCAGCAGCCAAGTTGACCGAAGCTCCTATAATTCACCCCTCCACTTT
TRBD1,.,TRBV9,TRBJ2-7,17,CASSVAPTGQGAYEQYF,TGTGCCAGCAGCGTAGCACCGACGGGACAGGGGGCCTACGAGCAGTACTTC
TRBD2,few,TRBV3-1,TRBJ2-7,14,CASSLLSGKDEQYF,TGTGCCAGCAGCCTTTTAAGCGGGAAGGACGAGCAGTACTTC
TRBD2,.,TRBV6-5,TRBJ2-1,15,CASSYLASGSFEQFF,TGTGCCAGCAGTTACCTGGCTAGCGGGAGCTTTGAGCAGTTCTTC
.,few,TRBV5-4,TRBJ1-6,17,CASSLVGQQGLNSPLHF,TGTGCCAGCAGCTTGGTGGGTCAACAGGGCCTGAATTCACCCCTCCACTTT
TRBD2,few,TRBV12-3/TRBV12-4,TRBJ2-5,13,CAAGSAGEETQYF,TGTGCCGCCGGCTCGGCGGGAGAGGAGACCCAGTACTTC
.,few,TRBV20-1,TRBJ2-7,12,CSAGSGDYEQYF,TGCAGTGCGGGGTCCGGCGACTACGAGCAGTACTTC
.,few,TRBV12-3/TRBV12-4,TRBJ2-2,15,CASSPNRGGTGELFF,TGTGCCAGCAGCCCGAACAGGGGAGGGACCGGGGAGCTGTTTTTT
.,.,TRBV4-3,TRBJ2-2,17,CASSPQHSGSHTGELFF,TGCGCCAGCAGCCCACAGCACAGCGGCTCTCACACCGGGGAGCTGTTTTTT
.,few,TRBV7-2,TRBJ2-7,13,CASSSSPAYEQYF,TGTGCCAGCAGCTCGTCGCCAGCCTACGAGCAGTACTTC
.,.,TRBV4-3,TRBJ2-3,14,CASSHSDSPDTQYF,TGCGCCAGCAGCCATTCCGATTCCCCAGATACGCAGTATTTT
.,.,TRBV11-2,TRBJ2-3,19,CASSSPRERGFSSTDTQYF,TGTGCCAGCAGCTCCCCCCGGGAACGTGGTTTCTCTAGCACAGATACGCAGTATTTT
.,few,TRBV7-2,TRBJ1-1,13,CASSIRMNTEAFF,TGTGCCAGCAGCATTCGGATGAACACTGAAGCTTTCTTT
.,.,TRBV5-5,TRBJ1-4,16,CASSALGGDLHEKLFF,TGTGCCAGCAGCGCCCTGGGAGGGGACCTCCATGAAAAACTGTTTTTT
.,.,TRBV6-5,TRBJ2-1,17,CASSHPPGGSSYNEQFF,TGTGCCAGCAGTCACCCACCGGGGGGCAGCTCCTACAATGAGCAGTTCTTC
.,.,TRBV20-1,TRBJ2-3,16,CSARGNPGGKGDTQYF,TGCAGTGCTAGGGGAAACCCAGGGGGGAAGGGAGATACGCAGTATTTT
TRBD2,few,TRBV5-1,TRBJ2-2,15,CASSLLAGPTGELFF,TGCGCCAGCAGCCTGCTAGCGGGCCCCACCGGGGAGCTGTTTTTT
.,.,TRBV20-1,TRBJ2-7,13,CSASPGWSYEQYF,TGCAGTGCTTCCCCGGGGTGGTCCTACGAGCAGTACTTC
TRBD2,.,TRBV9,TRBJ2-3,16,CASGDSVAGVPDTQYF,TGTGCCAGCGGCGACTCCGTAGCGGGAGTACCCGATACGCAGTATTTT
.,.,TRBV15,TRBJ2-4,14,CATGNELAKNIQYF,TGTGCCACCGGGAACGAACTAGCCAAAAACATTCAGTACTTC
TRBD1,.,TRBV29-1,TRBJ2-7,14,CSVEDGTGSYEQYF,TGCAGCGTTGAAGACGGGACAGGATCCTACGAGCAGTACTTC
TRBD1,.,TRBV5-1,TRBJ2-2,16,CASSPGDSSNTGELFF,TGCGCCAGCAGCCCAGGGGACAGTTCGAACACCGGGGAGCTGTTTTTT
.,.,TRBV5-1,TRBJ2-3,14,CASKGELITDTQYF,TGCGCCAGCAAGGGGGAGCTGATTACAGATACGCAGTATTTT
.,few,TRBV12-3/TRBV12-4,TRBJ2-7,16,CASSSTGGRGPREQYF,TGTGCCAGCAGTTCTACAGGCGGGCGGGGGCCAAGGGAGCAGTACTTC
TRBD2,few,TRBV12-3/TRBV12-4,TRBJ2-1,16,CASSRPSGRSYNEQFF,TGTGCCAGCAGCCGGCCTAGCGGGAGATCCTACAATGAGCAGTTCTTC
.,.,TRBV20-1,TRBJ1-5,14,CSASARVSNQPQHF,TGCAGTGCTAGCGCCAGGGTTAGCAATCAGCCCCAGCATTTT
TRBD2,.,TRBV4-3,TRBJ2-1,15,CASSQGTSGTNEQFF,TGCGCCAGCAGCCAGGGGACTAGCGGGACCAATGAGCAGTTCTTC
.,.,TRBV7-2,TRBJ1-5,15,CASSIRQSTNQPQHF,TGTGCCAGCAGCATTCGACAGTCCACCAATCAGCCCCAGCATTTT
.,few,TRBV7-2,TRBJ2-5,12,CASSFAGWTQYF,TGTGCCAGCAGCTTCGCGGGATGGACCCAGTACTTC
.,few,TRBV5-1,TRBJ1-6,16,CASRVNPAEDNSPLHF,TGCGCCAGCAGGGTGAATCCCGCTGAGGATAATTCACCCCTCCACTTT
.,few,TRBV29-1,TRBJ2-7,13,CSVEAQVGYEQYF,TGCAGCGTTGAGGCCCAGGTCGGCTACGAGCAGTACTTC
TRBD2,few,TRBV7-2,TRBJ2-7,15,CASTLGSGGNQGQYF,TGTGCCAGCACCCTAGGATCGGGAGGCAATCAAGGGCAGTACTTC
TRBD2,few,TRBV12-3/TRBV12-4,TRBJ2-3,16,CASSLLPSGGTDTQYF,TGTGCCAGCAGTTTATTGCCTAGCGGGGGCACAGATACGCAGTATTTT
.,few,TRBV12-3/TRBV12-4,TRBJ2-2,15,CASSPPGKGRGELFF,TGTGCCAGCAGTCCCCCTGGAAAGGGGCGCGGGGAGCTGTTTTTT
TRBD2,many,TRBV10-2,TRBJ2-7,15,CASTPGTSGSYEQYF,TGCGCCAGCACCCCCGGGACTAGCGGCTCCTACGAGCAGTACTTC
TRBD2,.,TRBV11-2,TRBJ2-7,14,CASSRGAGGHEQYF,TGTGCCAGCAGCCGAGGAGCGGGAGGTCACGAGCAGTACTTC
TRBD1,few,TRBV24-1,TRBJ1-1,15,CATSEGDSGSTEAFF,TGTGCCACCAGTGAGGGGGACAGCGGGAGCACTGAAGCTTTCTTT
.,few,TRBV5-6,TRBJ1-1,14,CASSGWRGYTEAFF,TGTGCCAGCAGCGGGTGGCGGGGGTACACTGAAGCTTTCTTT
.,.,TRBV6-2/TRBV6-3,TRBJ1-1,12,CASDSLEGEAFF,TGTGCCAGCGACAGTCTGGAGGGTGAAGCTTTCTTT
TRBD2,.,TRBV29-1,TRBJ2-7,14,CSVDGLAGGNEQYF,TGCAGCGTTGATGGGCTAGCGGGAGGAAACGAGCAGTACTTC
.,few,TRBV30,TRBJ1-6,15,CAWSARDRYNSPLHF,TGTGCCTGGAGTGCCCGGGACCGCTATAATTCACCCCTCCACTTT
.,few,TRBV21-1,TRBJ2-3,13,CASTQKGTDTQYF,TGTGCCAGCACCCAAAAGGGCACAGATACGCAGTATTTT